Presented here are 18 T cell receptor beta chains from one specimen sequenced in a study of T cell changes during pregnancy in multiple sclerosis. Profiling relied on immunoSEQ multiplex PCR, and the TCRdb table lists in-frame clones only, not all of them. The sample has tens of thousands of clones, roughly 92% seen once; the top ten hold 1.5% to 2%. This sample comprised peripheral blood, obtained in the first trimester of pregnancy. The receptors originated from a female donor in good health, enrolled as a control in a pregnancy study.

In this sample, this clone is medium-sized. This rearrangement joins TRBV27 to TRBJ1-1, with 12 nucleotides matching TRBD1. CDR3 length equals 15 residues. Germline CDR1 and CDR2: MNHEY and SMNVEV (reference sequence). Losses at the gene ends were 8 bases for V and 3 bases for J; bases not matched to a gene: 7. The CDR3: CASRDRGLRDTEAFF. CDR3 in DNA: TGTGCCAGCCGGGACAGGGGGCTTCGGGACACTGAAGCTTTCTTT.

The chain couples TRBV2 to TRBJ2-1; 7 nucleotides agree with TRBD1. Germline V gene data show CDR1 as SNHLY and CDR2 as FYNNEI. The CDR3 spans 13 residues. Unmatched junction bases numbered 8, after V lost 8 bases and J lost 7 bases. The CDR3 loop reads CASAGGKSNEQFF. As DNA, the CDR3 is TGTGCCAGCGCAGGGGGAAAGTCTAATGAGCAGTTCTTC.

The chain uses TRBV10-3 and TRBJ2-1, with 11 positions matching TRBD2. Trimming took 5 bases from V and 9 from J; bases not matched to a gene: 9. This CDR3 spans 15 amino acids. Germline CDR1 and CDR2: ENHRY and SYGVKD. In nucleotides, the CDR3 is TGTGCCATCAGTACTACTAGCGGGAGAGTGACTGAGCAGTTCTTC. It is translated as CAISTTSGRVTEQFF.

The V gene is TRBV5-6, the J gene TRBJ2-7; TRBD1 aligns across 7 bases. Germline values: CDR1 SGHDT, CDR2 YYEEEE. V lost 4 bases to trimming and J lost 4 bases; unmatched junction nucleotides: 5. The CDR3 sequence is 13 residues long. CDR3 region: CASSAWDRYEQYF. The DNA for the CDR3 is TGTGCCAGCAGCGCCTGGGACAGATACGAGCAGTACTTC.

The rearrangement uses TRBV5-1 and TRBJ1-1, with 11 nucleotides matching TRBD1. Trimming at V came to 4 bases and at J to 2 bases, leaving 16 bases not matched to a gene. The germline gives CDR1 SGHRS, CDR2 YFSETQ. CDR3 length equals 19 residues. CDR3 region: CASSLGQGARRFPNTEAFF. For the CDR3, the DNA is TGCGCCAGCAGCCTCGGACAGGGGGCGAGGAGGTTTCCTAACACTGAAGCTTTCTTT.

V and J are TRBV27 and TRBJ2-7; no reliable D call. CDR1 and CDR2 from the germline V gene are MNHEY and SMNVEV (reference sequence). Trimming removed 2 bases from V and 5 bases from J, with 10 bases in between. This CDR3 has 13 amino acids. The CDR3 spells CASSLTRFHEQYF. The DNA of the CDR3 is TGTGCCAGCAGTTTAACCAGGTTCCACGAGCAGTACTTC.

V and J are TRBV2 and TRBJ2-1; 8 positions match TRBD2. V gave up 6 bases and J gave up 8 bases; unmatched junction bases: 3. Germline assignment: CDR1 SNHLY and CDR2 FYNNEI. The CDR3 runs to 12 residues. Here the CDR3 reads CASRAGVDEQFF. The DNA for the CDR3 is TGTGCCAGCAGAGCGGGGGTCGATGAGCAGTTCTTC.

The chain links TRBV21-1 to TRBJ1-5; the table gives TRBD1 as D, unverified against the DNA. TRBV21-1 is assigned pseudogene status. CDR3 length: 17 residues. Here the CDR3 DNA reads TGTGCCAGCAGCAATAAAACAATGGGGACAAAAATGGAGCCCCAGCATTTT. Its translation is CASSNKTMGTKMEPQHF.

The chain carries TRBV4-1 and TRBJ2-7, with a weak D call TRBD2 (6 bases). The CDR3 is 17 amino acids. Trimming took 0 bases from V and 2 from J, leaving 17 bases between them. Per the germline V gene, CDR1 is MGHRA and CDR2 is YSYEKL. CDR3 amino acids: CASSQEGRTMVPYEQYF. The CDR3 bases are TGCGCCAGCAGCCAAGAAGGACGGACTATGGTTCCCTACGAGCAGTACTTC.

The rearrangement joins TRBV7-6 to TRBJ2-3; no firm D call. Trimming removed 6 bases at V and 2 bases at J, with 15 bases between. Germline V gene sequence: CDR1 SGHVS, CDR2 FNYEAQ. This CDR3 has 15 residues. CDR3 in amino acids: CASSLTHPLTDTQYF. Written as DNA, the CDR3 is TGTGCCAGCAGTCTGACTCACCCACTCACAGATACGCAGTATTTT.

V and J are TRBV4-1 and TRBJ2-2; D is unclear. Trimming shortened V by 2 bases and J by 0 bases, and 7 bases separated the two germline ends. The CDR3 is 15 amino acids. From germline, CDR1 is MGHRA and CDR2 YSYEKL. CDR3 protein: CASSQFTTNTGELFF. The CDR3 DNA follows: TGCGCCAGCAGCCAATTCACAACGAACACCGGGGAGCTGTTTTTT.

The rearrangement links TRBV4-2 to TRBJ2-7; 10 bases agree with TRBD2. Germline CDR1 reads LGHNA; CDR2 reads YNFKEQ. The CDR3 is 20 residues long. Trimming removed 0 bases from V and 1 base from J; junction bases left unmatched: 15. The CDR3 DNA reads as TGTGCCAGCAGCCAAGAATATGTGACTAGCGGGCCTCACGGGTCCTACGAGCAGTACTTC. This translates into CASSQEYVTSGPHGSYEQYF.

This rearrangement joins TRBV18 to TRBJ1-3; 7 bases fit TRBD1. The CDR3 extends over 13 amino acids. V lost 4 bases to trimming and J lost 4 bases; unmatched junction nucleotides: 1. The V gene's germline CDR1 is KGHSH and CDR2 LQKENI. In DNA form, the CDR3 reads TGTGCCAGCTCACAGGACAGGGGAAACACCATATATTTT. The encoded protein is CASSQDRGNTIYF.

This chain joins TRBV28 and TRBJ1-2, with 9 bases that match TRBD1. This CDR3 spans 16 amino acids. Germline CDR1 is MDHEN and CDR2 is SYDVKM. The V gene end was trimmed by 2 bases and the J gene end by 3 bases; junction bases not matched to a gene: 7. The CDR3 reads CASSLTGGAFDYGYTF. CDR3 DNA: TGTGCCAGCAGTTTAACAGGGGGCGCATTCGACTATGGCTACACCTTC.

This clone was counted once. The CDR3 DNA reads TGTGCCAGCAGTTTCAAGGGGGCGAGGGGAAACACCATATATTTT. Amino acids: CASSFKGARGNTIYF. The V and J genes are TRBV28 and TRBJ1-3; 7 bases fit TRBD1. The CDR3 has 15 amino acids. With V trimmed by 3 bases and J by 4 bases, 6 bases remained unmatched. The germline V gene has CDR1 MDHEN and CDR2 SYDVKM. Full variable domain (outside the CDR3, taken from reference TRBV28 and TRBJ1-3): DVKVTQSSRYLVKRTGEKVFLECVQDMDHENMFWYRQDPGLGLRLIYFSYDVKMKEKGDIPEGYSVSREKKERFSLILESASTNQTSMYLCASSFKGARGNTIYFGEGSWLTVV.

V usage is TRBV6-6 and J usage is TRBJ1-2, with TRBD1 as a possible D gene (5 bases). Trimming removed 8 bases at V and 0 bases at J, with 10 bases between. Germline CDR1 reads MNHNY; CDR2 reads SVGAGI (reference sequence). This CDR3 spans 13 amino acids. The CDR3: CASSTDPNYGYTF. The CDR3 DNA is TGTGCCAGCTCGACAGATCCTAACTATGGCTACACCTTC.

The V gene is TRBV5-6, the J gene TRBJ2-7, with D perhaps matching TRBD2 (6 bases). The V end was cut by 4 bases, the J end by 3 bases, with 17 bases between. CDR1 and CDR2 from the germline V gene are SGHDT and YYEEEE. This CDR3 comprises 15 residues. The CDR3 sequence is CASSISGSASYEQYF. The CDR3 DNA follows: TGTGCCAGCAGCATTAGCGGTTCTGCTAGCTACGAGCAGTACTTC.

The genes are TRBV4-1 and TRBJ1-5; D may be TRBD1 (6 bases). Between the trimmed V and J ends, which lost 0 bases and 5 bases, there was a span of 14 bases. Per the germline V gene, CDR1 is MGHRA and CDR2 is YSYEKL. This CDR3 has 16 amino acids. The CDR3 region is CASSQDPDSLDQPQHF. The CDR3 nucleotides are TGCGCCAGCAGCCAAGACCCGGACAGCTTGGATCAGCCCCAGCATTTT.